This T cell receptor (beta chain) was documented in a study of blood T cells in healthy people across ages. In each sample, at least 6 million PBMCs were isolated. The authors ran a second PCR of 7 to 11 cycles using a sample-barcoded 5' primer and a J-beta primer mix. TCRdb recomputed calls from the 5' RACE reads with MiXCR, one row per CDR3 protein. This repertoire shows roughly 2 million distinct CDR3 sequences, around 50% found once; its top ten account for approximately 2.1%. This CDR3 spans 16 amino acids. Germline values: CDR1 KGHSH, CDR2 LQKENI. The V gene lost 3 bases and the J gene lost 0 bases, with 15 bases spanning the gap.

This TCR was recovered from a woman aged 40 to 55 in good health. The sample taken for sequencing was blood. This chain uses TRBV18 with TRBJ2-7; maybe TRBD2 (5 bases). This CDR3 reads CASSPHGVGTSYEQYF. DNA of the CDR3: TGTGCCAGCTCACCGCACGGGGTGGGAACCTCCTACGAGCAGTACTTC.